One and the same sample provided the 25 T cell receptor beta chains below, sequenced in a study of T-cell memory formation after mild COVID-19 listed by TCRdb under 2021. Libraries were made using 5' RACE. Sequencing used an Illumina NovaSeq 6000. Through fastp at Q25 and MiXCR, TCRdb rebuilt clones from the public reads, retaining in-frame beta chains. For every CDR3 protein sequence, its rows merge into one entry that carries the most common genes and DNA. Across this sample there are about 280,000 distinct CDR3 sequences, with 7% to 10% seen only once. The ten most abundant clones make up about 20% of the sample. Sequencing was carried out using PBMCs or a T cell subset sorted from them (not recorded which). The source of these receptors is a man younger than 30 who had mild COVID-19 (a few samples of this study predate the infection). The sample titles of this study are shuffled in the database, so cell type and time point are left out; the donor was told from shared clones.

The chain has TRBV4-3 and TRBJ2-1; perhaps TRBD2 as D (6 bases). Germline loops: CDR1 LGHNA, CDR2 YSLEER. The CDR3 sequence is 15 residues long. V lost 1 base and J 7 bases, leaving 14 bases between the germline ends. The CDR3: CASSQVWRDGNEQFF. Written as DNA, the CDR3 is TGCGCCAGCAGCCAAGTGTGGAGGGATGGGAATGAGCAGTTCTTC.

The chain couples TRBV11-2 to TRBJ1-2; a possible D gene is TRBD1 (6 bases). V lost 5 bases and J 6 bases, leaving 19 bases between the germline ends. Germline CDR1 reads SGHAT; CDR2 reads FQNNGV. The CDR3 covers 15 residues. The DNA for the CDR3 is TGTGCCAGCAGCCCGCTCGGACAGAGGGGCCATGGCTACACCTTC. It encodes CASSPLGQRGHGYTF. Full variable domain (outside the CDR3, taken from reference TRBV11-2 and TRBJ1-2): EAGVAQSPRYKIIEKRQSVAFWCNPISGHATLYWYQQILGQGPKLLIQFQNNGVVDDSQLPKDRFSAERLKGVDSTLKIQPAKLEDSAVYLCASSPLGQRGHGYTFGSGTRLTVV.

This clonotype appeared many times. The chain carries TRBV12-3 or TRBV12-4 and TRBJ2-1, with TRBD2 matching over 8 bases. V was clipped by 5 bases and J by 6 bases; unmatched bases: 9. This CDR3 region has 15 residues. CDR3 in amino acids: CASSRGGTSINEQFF. DNA of the CDR3: TGTGCCAGCAGTCGGGGGGGGACTAGTATCAATGAGCAGTTCTTC.

V gene TRBV20-1 combines with J gene TRBJ1-1; tentatively, D is TRBD1 (5 bases). V lost 1 base and J lost 10, with 10 bases in between. CDR1 DFQATT and CDR2 SNEGSKA come from the germline V gene (reference sequence). The CDR3 loop spans 11 amino acids. The CDR3 reads CSARGGPGAFF. The DNA of the CDR3 is TGCAGTGCTAGAGGGGGCCCAGGAGCTTTCTTT.

This clonotype was observed at least ten times. This chain connects TRBV7-3 to TRBJ2-1; 8 bases align to TRBD1. Germline CDR1 and CDR2: SGHTA and FQGTGA. CDR3 length equals 15 residues. The junction had 3 bases not matched to a gene; V was cut back by 4 bases and J by 1 base. CDR3 sequence: CASSSDRGSYNEQFF. The CDR3 nucleotides are TGTGCCAGCAGCTCCGACAGGGGTTCCTACAATGAGCAGTTCTTC.

This clonotype was detected many times. This rearrangement joins TRBV12-3 or TRBV12-4 to TRBJ1-1, with D unresolved. The V end lost 2 bases, the J end lost 3 bases, and 7 bases lay between the germline ends. The CDR3 runs to 13 residues. CDR3 sequence reads: CASSLRWDTEAFF. The CDR3 DNA follows: TGTGCCAGCAGTTTACGTTGGGACACTGAAGCTTTCTTT.

This chain links TRBV9 with TRBJ2-1; D possibly corresponds to TRBD2 (5 bases). Looked up from germline, CDR1 is SGDLS and CDR2 is YYNGEE. This CDR3 comprises 14 residues. Trimming removed 7 bases from V and 4 bases from J, with 15 bases in between. CDR3 bases: TGTGCCAGCGGAGGATACAGCACTTACAATGAGCAGTTCTTC. It codes for CASGGYSTYNEQFF.

CDR3 amino acids: CASSPRQASSGNTIYF. CDR3 DNA sequence: TGTGCCAGCAGCCCCCGACAGGCTTCATCTGGAAACACCATATATTTT. The rearrangement joins TRBV7-6 to TRBJ1-3, with D perhaps TRBD1 (6 bases). Germline CDR1 reads SGHVS; CDR2 reads FNYEAQ. V lost 5 bases and J 1 base, leaving 15 bases between the germline ends. CDR3 length: 16 residues. The variable domain in full, completed from reference TRBV7-6 and TRBJ1-3, reads GAGVSQSPRYKVTKRGQDVALRCDPISGHVSLYWYRQALGQGPEFLTYFNYEAQQDKSGLPNDRFSAERPEGSISTLTIQRTEQRDSAMYRCASSPRQASSGNTIYFGEGSWLTVV.

The chain has TRBV4-2 and TRBJ2-1; possible D gene TRBD1, 5 bases. The CDR3 is 15 residues long. The germline V gene has CDR1 LGHNA and CDR2 YNFKEQ. Trimming shortened V by 0 bases and J by 7 bases, and 13 bases separated the two germline ends. CDR3 in amino acids: CASSQDVPRDNEQFF. As DNA, the CDR3 is TGTGCCAGCAGCCAAGATGTGCCCAGGGATAATGAGCAGTTCTTC.

This clonotype has more than one count but fewer than ten. CDR3: CASSFKRGGTSNTGELFF. As DNA, the CDR3 is TGTGCCAGCAGCTTCAAGCGGGGGGGAACCTCGAACACCGGGGAGCTGTTTTTT. The chain joins TRBV7-6 to TRBJ2-2; 10 nucleotides line up with TRBD2. The CDR3 runs 18 residues. V dropped 3 bases and J dropped 0; count of bases not matched to a gene: 7. Germline V gene sequence: CDR1 SGHVS, CDR2 FNYEAQ. The full variable domain, completed using reference TRBV7-6 and TRBJ2-2, is GAGVSQSPRYKVTKRGQDVALRCDPISGHVSLYWYRQALGQGPEFLTYFNYEAQQDKSGLPNDRFSAERPEGSISTLTIQRTEQRDSAMYRCASSFKRGGTSNTGELFFGEGSRLTVL.

The chain joins TRBV20-1 to TRBJ2-3; 9 nucleotides align to TRBD1. V was pared by 3 bases and J by 6 bases, with 13 bases of the junction left unmatched. The germline V gene encodes CDR1 DFQATT and CDR2 SNEGSKA (reference sequence). The CDR3 has 16 amino acids. CDR3 amino acids: CSASPLTGGISDTQYF. Here the CDR3 DNA reads TGCAGTGCTAGTCCCCTGACAGGGGGGATTTCCGATACGCAGTATTTT.

In this sample, this clonotype turned up many times. The CDR3 loop is CASSLLSSGGYEQYF. In DNA form, the CDR3 reads TGTGCCAGCAGCTTACTGTCTAGCGGGGGCTACGAGCAGTACTTC. The gene calls are TRBV7-8 and TRBJ2-7; 10 bases map to TRBD2. Germline V gene data show CDR1 as SGHVS and CDR2 as FQNEAQ. The V segment lost 2 bases and the J segment 3 bases; nucleotides outside the gene matches: 4. CDR3 size: 15 residues.

There are many counts of this clonotype. The rearrangement links TRBV7-9 to TRBJ2-1; TRBD2 matches 9 bases. The V gene's germline CDR1 is SEHNR and CDR2 FQNEAQ (reference sequence). After removal of 5 bases from V and 7 bases from J, the junction contained 12 bases not matched to a gene. The CDR3 is 16 residues long. The CDR3 sequence is CASSPPASGEVNEQFF. CDR3 nucleotide sequence: TGTGCCAGCAGCCCCCCCGCTAGCGGGGAAGTTAATGAGCAGTTCTTC.

This clonotype was observed many times. V gene TRBV10-2 combines with J gene TRBJ2-1; 14 bases are a match to TRBD2. Trimming removed 3 bases from V and 5 bases from J; junction bases left unmatched: 6. Germline CDR1 is WSHSY and CDR2 is SAAADI. This CDR3 has 17 amino acids. The CDR3 DNA sequence: TGCGCCAGCAGTGAACCCAGACTAGCGGGGGGGAACAATGAGCAGTTCTTC. Translation gives CASSEPRLAGGNNEQFF.

This chain links TRBV6-5 with TRBJ1-1; D not certain. With 4 bases removed from V and 1 base from J, the gap between germline ends came to 7 bases. Germline-derived CDR1 and CDR2 are MNHEY and SVGAGI. CDR3 length: 13 amino acids. As DNA, the CDR3 is TGTGCCAGCAGTTCGCCAGCGAACACTGAAGCTTTCTTT. This encodes CASSSPANTEAFF.

The CDR3 DNA reads TGCGCCAGCAGCCAAGCGTACTCTAGCGATAGCAAAAACATTCAGTACTTC. Translation gives CASSQAYSSDSKNIQYF. This rearrangement joins TRBV4-3 to TRBJ2-4; D may be TRBD2 (6 bases). The CDR3 loop spans 17 amino acids. From germline, CDR1 is LGHNA and CDR2 YSLEER. Trimming cost V 1 base and J 3 bases, with 16 bases left between them.

This clonotype was seen ten or more times. The chain carries TRBV28 and TRBJ2-4, with 8 bases identical to TRBD1. Losses at the gene ends were 3 bases for V and 7 bases for J; bases not matched to a gene: 11. Germline V gives CDR1 MDHEN, CDR2 SYDVKM. The CDR3 sequence is 16 residues long. This CDR3 is CASSFSSQGARNIQYF. The DNA for the CDR3 is TGTGCCAGCAGTTTCTCCTCTCAGGGGGCAAGGAACATTCAGTACTTC.

This clonotype was detected a few times. The chain couples TRBV5-1 to TRBJ1-2; D gene uncertain. The CDR3 runs to 15 residues. Between the trimmed V and J ends, which lost 4 bases and 0 bases, there was a span of 13 bases. Per the germline V gene, CDR1 is SGHRS and CDR2 is YFSETQ. Here the CDR3 DNA reads TGCGCCAGCAGCGGGGTGGGGTCCGCTAACTATGGCTACACCTTC. Translating it yields CASSGVGSANYGYTF.

This chain links TRBV5-5 with TRBJ1-2, with a weak D call TRBD1 (5 bases). V lost 4 bases and J 2 bases, leaving 12 bases between the germline ends. The germline V gene has CDR1 SGHKS and CDR2 YYEKEE (reference sequence). The CDR3 has 14 residues. This chain's CDR3 is CASSAMGGNYGYTF. In DNA, the CDR3 is TGTGCCAGCAGCGCCATGGGGGGGAACTATGGCTACACCTTC.

This clonotype was found many times. The chain joins TRBV7-2 to TRBJ2-7; TRBD2 aligns across 11 bases. The CDR3 totals 15 residues. Germline assignment: CDR1 SGHTA and CDR2 FQGNSA. V gave up 6 bases and J gave up 2 bases; unmatched junction bases: 6. CDR3 coding DNA: TGTGCCAGCAGTATTCTAGCGGGGGGAACCTACGAGCAGTACGTC. Encoded protein: CASSILAGGTYEQYV.

The chain links TRBV10-3 to TRBJ2-1, with 10 bases identical to TRBD2. In germline, CDR1 is ENHRY, CDR2 SYGVKD. V lost 7 bases and J lost 7; bases outside the gene matches: 7. This CDR3 spans 14 amino acids. CDR3 in DNA: TGTGCCATCAAAGGGCTAGCGGGGGTGAATGAGCAGTTCTTC. It translates to CAIKGLAGVNEQFF.

This clonotype was recorded a few times. The chain employs TRBV20-1 and TRBJ2-3, with D perhaps TRBD1 (6 bases). The V end lost 3 bases, the J end lost 5 bases, and 12 bases lay between the germline ends. The CDR3 length is 13 residues. Germline CDR1 DFQATT, CDR2 SNEGSKA (reference sequence). The CDR3 bases are TGCAGTGCTAGGTCCTGGGGGCAAGATACGCAGTATTTT. Protein sequence: CSARSWGQDTQYF.

The chain links TRBV10-3 to TRBJ1-3; unclear D gene. Germline loops: CDR1 ENHRY, CDR2 SYGVKD. The CDR3 consists of 15 residues. V lost 5 bases and J lost 2, with 13 bases in between. CDR3 nucleotide sequence: TGTGCCATCAGTACTCTGGGTAACACTGGAAACACCATATATTTT. As protein: CAISTLGNTGNTIYF.

This clonotype came up a few times. This rearrangement joins TRBV5-5 to TRBJ2-1; D call uncertain. Trimming left V 2 bases short and J 10 bases short, with 7 bases between. In germline, CDR1 is SGHKS, CDR2 YYEKEE (reference sequence). The CDR3 length is 11 residues. The CDR3 DNA follows: TGTGCCAGCAGCTTTATCGGCGAGCAGTTCTTC. Its protein product is CASSFIGEQFF.

The chain carries TRBV4-2 and TRBJ1-5, with D tentatively TRBD1 (5 bases). The CDR3 loop spans 14 amino acids. From germline, CDR1 is LGHNA and CDR2 YNFKEQ. V was clipped by 0 bases and J by 5 bases, with 8 bases between them. The DNA for the CDR3 is TGTGCCAGCAGCCAAGACTCGGGGGATCAGCCCCAGCATTTT. Its translation is CASSQDSGDQPQHF.